The sequence of this T cell receptor beta chain was determined in a study of CD8 T cells in ankylosing spondylitis. Findings and caveats of the study: Prior literature has documented some motif variants in synovial fluid and blood from reactive arthritis. Researchers reportedly found disease-linked clones significantly enriched in matched ankylosing spondylitis synovial fluid.

This clonotype was detected only a few times. Its antigen is undetermined. CDR1 is ENHRY, CDR2 SYGVKD, per germline. The CDR3 runs 16 residues. J was trimmed by 1 base and V by 6 bases; bases with no gene match: 8. One entry per CDR3 protein results from TCRdb running MiXCR on the 5' RACE reads. The sample lists around 25,000 distinct CDR3 sequences; about 15% were seen once. This rearrangement joins TRBV10-3 to TRBJ2-3, with TRBD2 matching over 9 bases. This TCR derives from a male donor with ankylosing spondylitis or in good health (not recorded which). Sequencing was carried out using blood. CDR3 sequence reads: CAIRVTRTSGTDTQYF. The CDR3 DNA sequence: TGTGCCATCAGGGTAACCAGGACTAGCGGCACAGATACGCAGTATTTT.